The clone carrying this T cell receptor (beta chain) was seen only a few times. What it binds is not known. Every donor was a healthy Caucasian. The CDR3 runs 17 residues. The V segment lost 0 bases and the J segment 3 bases; nucleotides outside the gene matches: 12. Germline V lookup: CDR1 DFQATT, CDR2 SNEGSKA (reference sequence). This sample was included in a study of identical twins. Study-wide findings and caveats: Models predicted less out-of-frame TCR alpha sharing in monozygotic twins than was found. Invariant populations such as MAIT and iNKT cells could partly muddle zero-insertion analyses.

TCRdb fed the 5' RACE reads into MiXCR, producing one record per CDR3 protein. This table has about 530,000 distinct CDR3 sequences, roughly 15% appearing once. This sample was shared with a second study, whose subject was yellow fever vaccine responses in identical twins.

The chain combines TRBV20-1 with TRBJ2-3, with 7 bases lining up with TRBD2. The receptor was derived from a woman aged 18-29 years in good health. Sequencing was carried out using CD4+ T cells sorted from blood. CDR3 sequence (DNA): TGCAGTGCTAGAGATTCTAGCCGGGGGGTTGTAACAGATACGCAGTATTTT. This gives the protein CSARDSSRGVVTDTQYF.